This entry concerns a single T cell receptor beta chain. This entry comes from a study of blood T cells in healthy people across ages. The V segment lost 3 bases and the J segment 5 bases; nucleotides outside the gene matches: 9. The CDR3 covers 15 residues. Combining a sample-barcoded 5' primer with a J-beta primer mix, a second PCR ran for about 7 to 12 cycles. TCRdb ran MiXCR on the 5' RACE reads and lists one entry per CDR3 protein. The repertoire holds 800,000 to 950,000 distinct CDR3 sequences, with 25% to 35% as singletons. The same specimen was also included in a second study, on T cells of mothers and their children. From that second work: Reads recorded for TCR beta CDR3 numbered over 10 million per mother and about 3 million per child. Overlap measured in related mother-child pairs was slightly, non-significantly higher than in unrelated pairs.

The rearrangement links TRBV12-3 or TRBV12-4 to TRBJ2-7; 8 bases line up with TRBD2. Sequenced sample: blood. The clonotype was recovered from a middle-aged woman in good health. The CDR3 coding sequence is TGTGCCAGCAGTTTTACGGCGGGGGGTTGCCACGAGCAGTACTTC. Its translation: CASSFTAGGCHEQYF.